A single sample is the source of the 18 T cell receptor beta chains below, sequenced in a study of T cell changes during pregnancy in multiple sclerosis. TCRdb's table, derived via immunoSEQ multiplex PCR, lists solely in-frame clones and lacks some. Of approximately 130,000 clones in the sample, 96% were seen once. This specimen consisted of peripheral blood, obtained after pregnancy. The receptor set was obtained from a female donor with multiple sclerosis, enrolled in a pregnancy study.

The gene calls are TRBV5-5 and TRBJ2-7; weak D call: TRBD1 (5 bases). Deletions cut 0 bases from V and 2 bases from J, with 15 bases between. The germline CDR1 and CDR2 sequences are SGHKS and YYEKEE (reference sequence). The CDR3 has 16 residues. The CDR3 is CASSLVLVGLTYEQYF. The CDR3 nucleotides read TGTGCCAGCAGCTTGGTTTTAGTGGGGCTTACCTACGAGCAGTACTTC.

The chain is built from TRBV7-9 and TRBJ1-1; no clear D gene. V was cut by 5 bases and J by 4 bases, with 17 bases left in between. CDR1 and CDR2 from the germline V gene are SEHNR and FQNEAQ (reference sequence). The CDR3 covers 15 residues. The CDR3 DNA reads TGTGCCAGCAGCCCTACTTCGGGGTCTACCACTGAAGCTTTCTTT. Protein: CASSPTSGSTTEAFF.

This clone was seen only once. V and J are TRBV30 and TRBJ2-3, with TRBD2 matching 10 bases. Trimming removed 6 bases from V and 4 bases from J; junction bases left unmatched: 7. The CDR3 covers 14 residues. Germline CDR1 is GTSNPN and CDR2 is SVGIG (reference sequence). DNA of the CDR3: TGTGCCTGCACCGGAGCGGGAGGGGCAGATACGCAGTATTTT. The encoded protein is CACTGAGGADTQYF. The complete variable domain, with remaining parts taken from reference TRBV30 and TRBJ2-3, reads SQTIHQWPATLVQPVGSPLSLECTVEGTSNPNLYWYRQAAGRGLQLLFYSVGIGQISSEVPQNLSASRPQDRQFILSSKKLLLSDSGFYLCACTGAGGADTQYFGPGTRLTVL.

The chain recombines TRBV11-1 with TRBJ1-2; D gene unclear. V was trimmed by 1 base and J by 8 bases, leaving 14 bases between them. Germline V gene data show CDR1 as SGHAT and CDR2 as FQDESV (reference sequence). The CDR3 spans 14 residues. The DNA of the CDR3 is TGTGCCAGCAGCTTAGACCCCTCTTGGCGGGGCTACACCTTC. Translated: CASSLDPSWRGYTF.

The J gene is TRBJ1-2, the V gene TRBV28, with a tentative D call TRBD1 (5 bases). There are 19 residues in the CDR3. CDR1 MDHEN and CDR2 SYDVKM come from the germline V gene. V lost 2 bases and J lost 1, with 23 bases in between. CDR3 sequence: CASSLKLSDTTYHNYGYTF. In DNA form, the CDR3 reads TGTGCCAGCAGTTTAAAGTTATCGGACACAACATACCATAACTATGGCTACACCTTC.

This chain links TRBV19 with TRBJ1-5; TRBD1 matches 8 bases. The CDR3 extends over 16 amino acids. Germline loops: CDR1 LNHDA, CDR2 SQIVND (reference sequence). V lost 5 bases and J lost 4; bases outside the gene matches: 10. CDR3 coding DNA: TGTGCCAGTAGTGCACAGGGGGTTAACCTTAATCAGCCCCAGCATTTT. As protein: CASSAQGVNLNQPQHF.

CDR3 amino acids: CASRGDLVHNEQFF. In DNA form, the CDR3 reads TGTGCCAGTAGAGGGGATCTAGTCCACAATGAGCAGTTCTTC. This chain uses TRBV19 with TRBJ2-1, with a possible D match to TRBD1 (5 bases). The germline CDR1 and CDR2 sequences are LNHDA and SQIVND (reference sequence). The ends were cut back, 6 bases at V and 5 bases at J, with 14 bases in the middle. CDR3 length: 14 residues.

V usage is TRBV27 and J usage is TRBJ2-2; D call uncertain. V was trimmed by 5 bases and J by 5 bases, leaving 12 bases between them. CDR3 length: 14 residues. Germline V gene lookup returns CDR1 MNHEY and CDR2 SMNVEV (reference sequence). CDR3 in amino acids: CASSDRLFTGELFF. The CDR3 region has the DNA TGTGCCAGCAGTGATAGACTCTTTACCGGGGAGCTGTTTTTT.

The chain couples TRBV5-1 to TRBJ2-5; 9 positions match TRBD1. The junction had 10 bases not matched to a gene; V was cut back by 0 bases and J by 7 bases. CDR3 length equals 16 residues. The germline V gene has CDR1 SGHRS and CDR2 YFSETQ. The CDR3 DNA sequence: TGCGCCAGCAGCTTGGGGGCCGGGACAGGGTATGTGACCCAGTACTTC. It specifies CASSLGAGTGYVTQYF.

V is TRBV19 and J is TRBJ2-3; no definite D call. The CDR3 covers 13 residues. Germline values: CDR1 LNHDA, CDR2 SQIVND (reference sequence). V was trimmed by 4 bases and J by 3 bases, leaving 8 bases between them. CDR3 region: CASSKLTTDTQYF. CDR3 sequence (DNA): TGTGCCAGTAGTAAACTAACGACAGATACGCAGTATTTT.

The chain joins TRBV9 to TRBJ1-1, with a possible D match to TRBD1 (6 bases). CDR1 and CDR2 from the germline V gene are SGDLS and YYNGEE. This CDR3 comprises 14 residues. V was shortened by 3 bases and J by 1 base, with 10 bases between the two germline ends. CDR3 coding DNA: TGTGCCAGCAGCGATCGGGACACGAACACTGAAGCTTTCTTT. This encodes CASSDRDTNTEAFF.

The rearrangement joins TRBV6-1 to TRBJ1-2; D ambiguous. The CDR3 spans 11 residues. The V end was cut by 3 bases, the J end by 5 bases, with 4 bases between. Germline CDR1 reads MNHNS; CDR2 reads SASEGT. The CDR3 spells CASSDSYGYTF. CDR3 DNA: TGTGCCAGCAGTGATTCGTATGGCTACACCTTC.

The CDR3 DNA reads as TGTGCCTGGAGTGTAAATATGAATGAGCAGTTCTTC. It translates to CAWSVNMNEQFF. The rearrangement links TRBV30 to TRBJ2-1, with D uncertain. Trimming stripped 0 bases from V and 7 bases from J, with 7 bases between. Germline CDR1 GTSNPN, CDR2 SVGIG (reference sequence). The CDR3 runs 12 residues. The whole variable domain, remainder taken from reference TRBV30 and TRBJ2-1, is SQTIHQWPATLVQPVGSPLSLECTVEGTSNPNLYWYRQAAGRGLQLLFYSVGIGQISSEVPQNLSASRPQDRQFILSSKKLLLSDSGFYLCAWSVNMNEQFFGPGTRLTVL.

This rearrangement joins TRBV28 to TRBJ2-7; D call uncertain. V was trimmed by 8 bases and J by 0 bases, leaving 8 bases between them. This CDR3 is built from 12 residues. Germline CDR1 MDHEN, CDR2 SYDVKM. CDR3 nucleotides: TGTGCCAGCCGTTCGAGCTCCTACGAGCAGTACTTC. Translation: CASRSSSYEQYF.

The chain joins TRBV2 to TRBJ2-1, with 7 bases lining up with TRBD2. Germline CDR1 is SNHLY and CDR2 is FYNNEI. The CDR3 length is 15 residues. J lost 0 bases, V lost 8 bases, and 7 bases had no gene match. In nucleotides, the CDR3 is TGTGCCAGCGGCTCTAGCGGAGGCTCCTACAATGAGCAGTTCTTC. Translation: CASGSSGGSYNEQFF.

DNA for the CDR3: TGTGCCAGCTCACCTCTAGCGGGAGAGGACGAGCAGTACTTC. Protein: CASSPLAGEDEQYF. This chain connects TRBV18 to TRBJ2-7, with 10 bases fitting TRBD2. Germline CDR1 and CDR2: KGHSH and LQKENI. The CDR3 length is 14 residues. V trimming: 3 bases; J trimming: 5 bases; junction bases outside the gene matches: 4.

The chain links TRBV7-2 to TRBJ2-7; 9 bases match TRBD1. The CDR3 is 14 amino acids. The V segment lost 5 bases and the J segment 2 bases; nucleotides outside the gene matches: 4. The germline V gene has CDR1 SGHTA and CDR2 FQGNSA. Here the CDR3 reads CASSTGQGAYEQYF. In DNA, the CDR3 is TGTGCCAGCAGCACGGGACAGGGAGCCTACGAGCAGTACTTC. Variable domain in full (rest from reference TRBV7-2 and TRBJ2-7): GAGVSQSPSNKVTEKGKDVELRCDPISGHTALYWYRQSLGQGLEFLIYFQGNSAPDKSGLPSDRFSAERTGGSVSTLTIQRTQQEDSAVYLCASSTGQGAYEQYFGPGTRLTVT.

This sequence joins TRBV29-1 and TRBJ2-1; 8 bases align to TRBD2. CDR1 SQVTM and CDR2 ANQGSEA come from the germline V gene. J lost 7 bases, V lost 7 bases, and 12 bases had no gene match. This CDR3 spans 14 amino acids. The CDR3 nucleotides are TGCAGCGGATCAACCGGGACTAGTTTAAATGAGCAGTTCTTC. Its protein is CSGSTGTSLNEQFF.